This T cell receptor beta chain was documented in a study of CD8 T cells in ankylosing spondylitis. Study-level points and caveats: Reportedly, significant enrichment of disease-linked clones occurred in matched ankylosing spondylitis synovial fluid. What seemed typical of ankylosing spondylitis blood was a TCR beta motif built from eight highly homologous variants. Disease-linked clones were found to be CD8+ and relatively rare in peripheral blood.

This clonotype was counted only a few times. What it recognizes is unknown. The V gene's germline CDR1 is SGDLS and CDR2 YYNGEE. CDR3 length equals 15 residues. The V gene lost 2 bases and the J gene lost 9 bases, with 15 bases spanning the gap. Construction of TCR beta libraries was performed using quantitative 5'-RACE with molecular barcodes. In TCRdb, the 5' RACE reads were re-called with MiXCR into one record per CDR3 protein. The sample yields 750,000 to 850,000 distinct CDR3 sequences, about 10% seen once. The chain links TRBV9 to TRBJ1-6; D ambiguous. Specimen: blood, either unsorted or a sorted T cell fraction (not recorded which). The origin of this receptor is a male donor with ankylosing spondylitis. The CDR3, as DNA: TGTGCCAGCAGCGTCCTCGGCGGGCTTGCTTCACCCCTCCACTTT. As protein: CASSVLGGLASPLHF.